This T cell receptor (beta chain) was sequenced during a study of metastatic and nonmetastatic thyroid tumors. This CDR3 is built from 12 residues. V was cut by 6 bases and J by 6 bases, with 11 bases left in between. CDR1 and CDR2 from the germline V gene are MDHEN and SYDVKM. With MiXCR, TCRdb reprocessed the PCR reads. The sample consists of under 30,000 clones, roughly 17% of them appearing once. All patients were treatment-naive before thyroid surgery. The TCR comes from a male donor with papillary thyroid cancer or a benign thyroid nodule (not recorded which). Some clones in this sample may be carry-over from other donors' samples. This chain uses TRBV28 with TRBJ1-1; no clear D gene. The sequencing input was blood. As DNA, the CDR3 is TGTGCCAGCAGCCCCCGCAACTCTGAAGCTTTCTTT. Protein product: CASSPRNSEAFF.